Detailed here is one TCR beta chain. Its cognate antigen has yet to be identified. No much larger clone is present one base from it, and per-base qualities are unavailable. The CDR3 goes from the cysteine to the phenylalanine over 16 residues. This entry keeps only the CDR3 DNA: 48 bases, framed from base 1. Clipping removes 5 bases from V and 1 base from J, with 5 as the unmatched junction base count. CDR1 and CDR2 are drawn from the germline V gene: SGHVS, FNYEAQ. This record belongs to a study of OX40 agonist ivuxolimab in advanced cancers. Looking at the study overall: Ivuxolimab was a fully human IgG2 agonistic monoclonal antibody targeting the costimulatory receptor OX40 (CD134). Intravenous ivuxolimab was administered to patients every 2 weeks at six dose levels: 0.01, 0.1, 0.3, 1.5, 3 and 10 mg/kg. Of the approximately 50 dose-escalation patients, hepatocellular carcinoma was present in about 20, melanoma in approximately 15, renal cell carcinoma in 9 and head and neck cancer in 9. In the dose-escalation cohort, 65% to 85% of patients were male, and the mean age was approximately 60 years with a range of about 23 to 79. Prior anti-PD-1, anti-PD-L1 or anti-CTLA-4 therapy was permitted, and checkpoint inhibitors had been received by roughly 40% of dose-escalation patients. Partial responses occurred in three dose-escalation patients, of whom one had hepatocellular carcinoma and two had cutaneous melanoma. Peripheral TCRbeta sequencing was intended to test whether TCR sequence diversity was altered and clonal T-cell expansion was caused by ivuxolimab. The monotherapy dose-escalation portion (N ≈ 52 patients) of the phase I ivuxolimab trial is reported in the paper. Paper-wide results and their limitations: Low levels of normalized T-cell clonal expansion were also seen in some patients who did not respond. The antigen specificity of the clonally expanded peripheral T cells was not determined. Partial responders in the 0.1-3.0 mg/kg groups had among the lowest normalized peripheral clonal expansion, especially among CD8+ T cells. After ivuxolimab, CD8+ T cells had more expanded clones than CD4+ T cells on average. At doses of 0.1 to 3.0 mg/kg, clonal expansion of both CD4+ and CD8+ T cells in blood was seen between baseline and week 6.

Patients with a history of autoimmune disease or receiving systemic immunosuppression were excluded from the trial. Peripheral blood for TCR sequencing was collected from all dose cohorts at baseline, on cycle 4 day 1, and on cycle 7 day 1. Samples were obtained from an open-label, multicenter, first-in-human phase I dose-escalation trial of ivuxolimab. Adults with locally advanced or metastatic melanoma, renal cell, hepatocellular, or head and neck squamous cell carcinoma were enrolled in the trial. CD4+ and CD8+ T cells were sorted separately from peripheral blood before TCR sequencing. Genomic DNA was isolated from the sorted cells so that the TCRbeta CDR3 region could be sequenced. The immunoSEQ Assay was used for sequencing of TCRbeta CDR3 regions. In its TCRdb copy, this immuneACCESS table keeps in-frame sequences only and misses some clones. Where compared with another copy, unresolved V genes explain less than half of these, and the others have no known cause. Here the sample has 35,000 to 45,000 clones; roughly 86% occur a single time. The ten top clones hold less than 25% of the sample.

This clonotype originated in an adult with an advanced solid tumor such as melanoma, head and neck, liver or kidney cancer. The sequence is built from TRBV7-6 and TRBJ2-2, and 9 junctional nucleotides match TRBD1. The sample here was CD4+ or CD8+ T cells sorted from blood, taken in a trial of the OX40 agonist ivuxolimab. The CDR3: CASSKGQGENTGELFF. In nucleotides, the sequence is TGTGCCAGCAGCAAGGGACAGGGAGAGAACACCGGGGAGCTGTTTTTT.